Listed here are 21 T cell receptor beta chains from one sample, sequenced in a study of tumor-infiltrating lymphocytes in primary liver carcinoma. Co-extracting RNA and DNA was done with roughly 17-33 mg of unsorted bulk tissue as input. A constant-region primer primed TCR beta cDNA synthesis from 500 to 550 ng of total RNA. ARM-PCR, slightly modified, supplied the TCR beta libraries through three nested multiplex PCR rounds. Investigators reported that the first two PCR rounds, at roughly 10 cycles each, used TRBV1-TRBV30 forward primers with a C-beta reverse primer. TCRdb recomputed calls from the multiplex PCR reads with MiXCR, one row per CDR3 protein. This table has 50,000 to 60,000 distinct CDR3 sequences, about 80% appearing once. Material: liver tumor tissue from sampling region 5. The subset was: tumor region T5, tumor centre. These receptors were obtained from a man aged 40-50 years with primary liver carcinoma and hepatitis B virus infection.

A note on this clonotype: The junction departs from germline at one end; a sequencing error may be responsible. The CDR3 spells CGSSLRWSGENEQYF. CDR3 bases: TGTGGCAGCAGCTTACGATGGTCAGGGGAAAACGAACAGTACTTC. The chain uses TRBV11-2 and TRBJ2-7; a weak D match, TRBD1 (6 bases). The germline CDR1 and CDR2 sequences are SGHAT and FQNNGV. This CDR3 has 15 amino acids.

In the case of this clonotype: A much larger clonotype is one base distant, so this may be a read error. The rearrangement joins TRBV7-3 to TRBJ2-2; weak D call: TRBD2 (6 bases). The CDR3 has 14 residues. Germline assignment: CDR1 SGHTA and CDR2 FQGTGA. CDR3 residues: CASSLSLATGELLF. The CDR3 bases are TGTGCCAGCAGCTTGTCTCTAGCGACCGGGGAGCTGTTATTT.

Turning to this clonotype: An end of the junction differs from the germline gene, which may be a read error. The CDR3: CIVEEMTGPDGRQYF. In DNA form, the CDR3 reads TGCATCGTTGAAGAAATGACAGGGCCCGATGGACGACAGTACTTC. The chain joins TRBV29-1 to TRBJ2-7; TRBD1 aligns across 7 bases. CDR3 length equals 15 residues. CDR1 is SQVTM and CDR2 is ANQGSEA in the germline V gene.

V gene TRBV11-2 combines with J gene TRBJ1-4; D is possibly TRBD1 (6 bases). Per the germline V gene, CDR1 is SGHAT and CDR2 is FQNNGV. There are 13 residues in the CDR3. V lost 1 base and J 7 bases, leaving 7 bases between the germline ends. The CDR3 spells CASSLGGAEKLFF. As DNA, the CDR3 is TGTGCCAGCAGCTTAGGGGGGGCTGAAAAACTGTTTTTT.

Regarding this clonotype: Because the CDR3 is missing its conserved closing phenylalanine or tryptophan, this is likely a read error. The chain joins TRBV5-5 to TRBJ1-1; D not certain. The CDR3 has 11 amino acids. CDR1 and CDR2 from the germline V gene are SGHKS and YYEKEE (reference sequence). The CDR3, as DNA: TGTGTCAGCAGTCCATACACTGAAGCTTTCCTT. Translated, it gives CVSSPYTEAFL.

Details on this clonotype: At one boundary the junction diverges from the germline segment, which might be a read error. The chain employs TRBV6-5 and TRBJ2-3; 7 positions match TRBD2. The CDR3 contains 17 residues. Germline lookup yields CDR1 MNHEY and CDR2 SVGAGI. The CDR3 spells CASSSLPLSGETETQYF. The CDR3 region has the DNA TGTGCCAGTAGTTCACTCCCCCTAAGCGGGGAGACAGAAACGCAGTATTTT.

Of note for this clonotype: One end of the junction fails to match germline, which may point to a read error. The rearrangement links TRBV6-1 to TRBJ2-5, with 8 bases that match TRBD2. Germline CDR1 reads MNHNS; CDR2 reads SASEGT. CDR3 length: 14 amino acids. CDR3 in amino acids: CVSNQGLVQETHYF. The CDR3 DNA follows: TGTGTCAGCAATCAGGGACTAGTTCAAGAGACCCATTACTTC.

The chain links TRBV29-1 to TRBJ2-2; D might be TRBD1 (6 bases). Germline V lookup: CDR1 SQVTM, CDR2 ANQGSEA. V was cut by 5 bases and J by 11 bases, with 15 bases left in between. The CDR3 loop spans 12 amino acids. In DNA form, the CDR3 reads TGCAGCGTTTTGACAGGTATCGGCGAGCTGTTTTTT. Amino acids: CSVLTGIGELFF.

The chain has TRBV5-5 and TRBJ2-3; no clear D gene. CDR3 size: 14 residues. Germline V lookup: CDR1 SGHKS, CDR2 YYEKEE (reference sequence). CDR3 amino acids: CVRSLTDGTDTQYF. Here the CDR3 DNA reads TGTGTCAGAAGCTTGACTGACGGGACAGATACGCAGTATTTT.

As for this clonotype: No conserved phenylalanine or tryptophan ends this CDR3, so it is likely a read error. CDR3 coding DNA: TGTGCCAGCAGTTTGGGGGTACAAGAGACCCAGTACTCC. Its translation is CASSLGVQETQYS. The gene calls are TRBV12-3 or TRBV12-4 and TRBJ2-5, with D perhaps TRBD1 or TRBD2 (5 bases each). Trimming shortened V by 3 bases and J by 2 bases, and 7 bases separated the two germline ends. The CDR3 length is 13 residues.

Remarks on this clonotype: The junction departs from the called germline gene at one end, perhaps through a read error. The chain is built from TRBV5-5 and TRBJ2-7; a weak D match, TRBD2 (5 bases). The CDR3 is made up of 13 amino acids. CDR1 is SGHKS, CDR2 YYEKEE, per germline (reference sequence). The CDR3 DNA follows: TGTGCCAGCAGCCTCGGACTCTCCTATGAGCACTACTTC. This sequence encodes CASSLGLSYEHYF.

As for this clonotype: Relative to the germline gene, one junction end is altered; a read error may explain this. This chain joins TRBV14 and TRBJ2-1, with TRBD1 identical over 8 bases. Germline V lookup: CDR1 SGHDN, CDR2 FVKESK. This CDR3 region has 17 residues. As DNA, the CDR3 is TGTGCCAGCAGCCTAGAGGGTCAGGGGACAGGATACAGTGAGCAGTTCTTC. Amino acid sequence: CASSLEGQGTGYSEQFF.

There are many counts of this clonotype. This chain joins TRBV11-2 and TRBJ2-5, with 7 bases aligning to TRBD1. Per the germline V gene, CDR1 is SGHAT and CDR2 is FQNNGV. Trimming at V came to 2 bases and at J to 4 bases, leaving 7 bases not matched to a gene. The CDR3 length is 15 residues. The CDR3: CASSLIGGKGETQYF. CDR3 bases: TGTGCCAGCAGCTTAATAGGGGGCAAGGGAGAGACCCAGTACTTC.

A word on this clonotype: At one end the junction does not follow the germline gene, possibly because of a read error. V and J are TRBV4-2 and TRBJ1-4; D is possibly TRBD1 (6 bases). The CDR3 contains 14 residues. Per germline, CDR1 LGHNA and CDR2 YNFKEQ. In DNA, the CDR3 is TGTACCAGCAACCAAGGGGGGATCGGGGAAAAACTGTTTTTT. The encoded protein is CTSNQGGIGEKLFF.

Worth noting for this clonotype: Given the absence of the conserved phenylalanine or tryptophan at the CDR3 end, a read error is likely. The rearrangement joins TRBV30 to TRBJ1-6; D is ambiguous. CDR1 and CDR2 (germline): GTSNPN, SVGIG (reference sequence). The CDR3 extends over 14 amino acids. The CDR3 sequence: CAWRGQSNNSPLHL. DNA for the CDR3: TGTGCCTGGAGAGGGCAGTCAAATAATTCGCCCCTCCACTTA.

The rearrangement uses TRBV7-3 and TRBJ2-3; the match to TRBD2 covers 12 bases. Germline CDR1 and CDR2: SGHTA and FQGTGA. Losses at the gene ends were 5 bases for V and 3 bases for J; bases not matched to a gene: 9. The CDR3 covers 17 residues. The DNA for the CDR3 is TGTGCCAGCAGCGTCAGGACTAGCGGGGAGGATACAGATACGCAGTATTTT. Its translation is CASSVRTSGEDTDTQYF.

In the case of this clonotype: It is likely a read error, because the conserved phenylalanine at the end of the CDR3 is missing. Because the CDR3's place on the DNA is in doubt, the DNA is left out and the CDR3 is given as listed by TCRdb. CDR3 sequence reads: CASSSGTYEQYS. This chain uses TRBV6-9 with TRBJ2-7. The CDR3 comprises 12 residues, both ends counted. Germline V gene data show CDR1 as MNHGY and CDR2 as SVAAGI.

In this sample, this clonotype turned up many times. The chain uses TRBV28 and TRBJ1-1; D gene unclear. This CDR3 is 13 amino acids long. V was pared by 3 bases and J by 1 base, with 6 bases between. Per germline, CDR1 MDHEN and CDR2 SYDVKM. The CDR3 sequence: CASSFRRNTEAFF. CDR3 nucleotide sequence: TGTGCCAGCAGTTTTCGGCGGAACACTGAAGCTTTCTTT.

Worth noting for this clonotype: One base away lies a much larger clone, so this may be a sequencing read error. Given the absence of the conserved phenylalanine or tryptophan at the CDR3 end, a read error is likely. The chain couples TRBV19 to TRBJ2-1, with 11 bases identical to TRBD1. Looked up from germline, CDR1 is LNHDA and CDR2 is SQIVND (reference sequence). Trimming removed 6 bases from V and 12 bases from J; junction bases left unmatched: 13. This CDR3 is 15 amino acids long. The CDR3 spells CASRTGTGGPAGQFY. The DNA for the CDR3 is TGTGCCAGTAGAACGGGGACAGGGGGACCCGCGGGGCAGTTCTAC.

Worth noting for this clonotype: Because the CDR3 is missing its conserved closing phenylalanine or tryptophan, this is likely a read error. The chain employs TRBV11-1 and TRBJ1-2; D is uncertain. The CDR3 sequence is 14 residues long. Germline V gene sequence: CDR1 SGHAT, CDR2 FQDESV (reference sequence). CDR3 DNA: TGTGCCAGCAGCTTCAAGGGATTTTGCTATGACTACACCTTA. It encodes CASSFKGFCYDYTL.

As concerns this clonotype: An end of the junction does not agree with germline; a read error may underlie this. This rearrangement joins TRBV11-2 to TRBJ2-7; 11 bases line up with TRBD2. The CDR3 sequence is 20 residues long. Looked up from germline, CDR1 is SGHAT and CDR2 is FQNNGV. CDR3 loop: CTSSLRERRTSGFSSYEQCF. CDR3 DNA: TGTACCAGCAGCTTGAGGGAGCGGAGGACTAGCGGGTTCAGCTCCTACGAGCAGTGCTTC.